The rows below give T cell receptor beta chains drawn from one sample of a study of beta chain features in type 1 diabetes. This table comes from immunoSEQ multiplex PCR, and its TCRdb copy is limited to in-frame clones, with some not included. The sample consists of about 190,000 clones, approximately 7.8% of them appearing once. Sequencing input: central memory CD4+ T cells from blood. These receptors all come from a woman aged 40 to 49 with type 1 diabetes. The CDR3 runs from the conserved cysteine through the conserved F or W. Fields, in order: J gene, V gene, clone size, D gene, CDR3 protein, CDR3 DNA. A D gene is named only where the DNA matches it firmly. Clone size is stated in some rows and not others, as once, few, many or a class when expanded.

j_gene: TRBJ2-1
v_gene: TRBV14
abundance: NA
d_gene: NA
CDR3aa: CASSYDAGFPNYNEQFF
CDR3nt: TGTGCCAGCAGCTACGACGCCGGGTTTCCTAACTACAATGAGCAGTTCTTC

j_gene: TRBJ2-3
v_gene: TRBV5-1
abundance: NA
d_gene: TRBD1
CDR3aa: CASSSGQEFTDTQYF
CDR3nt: TGCGCCAGCAGCTCTGGACAGGAATTCACAGATACGCAGTATTTT

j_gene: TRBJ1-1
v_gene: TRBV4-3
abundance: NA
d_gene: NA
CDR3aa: CASSQGAQRKTEAFF
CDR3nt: TGCGCCAGCAGCCAAGGGGCGCAGAGAAAGACTGAAGCTTTCTTT

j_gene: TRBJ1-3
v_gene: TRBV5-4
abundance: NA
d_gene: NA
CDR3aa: CASSLVGASGNTIYF
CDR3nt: TGTGCCAGCAGCTTGGTGGGAGCCTCTGGAAACACCATATATTTT

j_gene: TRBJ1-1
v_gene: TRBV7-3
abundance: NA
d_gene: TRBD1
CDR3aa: CASSSTGGAEAFF
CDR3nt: TGTGCCAGCAGCTCCACAGGGGGGGCTGAAGCTTTCTTT

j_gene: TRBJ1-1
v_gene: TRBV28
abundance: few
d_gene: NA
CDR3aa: CASSETEAFF
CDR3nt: TGTGCCAGCAGTGAGACTGAAGCTTTCTTT

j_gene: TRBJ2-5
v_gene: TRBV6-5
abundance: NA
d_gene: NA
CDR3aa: CASSYSREATQYF
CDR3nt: TGTGCCAGCAGTTACTCGAGGGAGGCGACCCAGTACTTC

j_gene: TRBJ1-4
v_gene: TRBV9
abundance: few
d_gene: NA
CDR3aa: CASSQTAEGEKLFF
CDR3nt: TGTGCCAGCAGCCAAACGGCGGAGGGTGAAAAACTGTTTTTT

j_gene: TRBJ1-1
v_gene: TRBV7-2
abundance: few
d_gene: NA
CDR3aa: CASSLMREAFF
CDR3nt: TGTGCCAGCAGCCTAATGCGTGAAGCTTTCTTT

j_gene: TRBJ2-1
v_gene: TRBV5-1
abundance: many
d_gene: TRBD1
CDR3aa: CASSLGQGVNEQFF
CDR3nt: TGCGCCAGCAGCTTGGGGCAGGGGGTCAATGAGCAGTTCTTC

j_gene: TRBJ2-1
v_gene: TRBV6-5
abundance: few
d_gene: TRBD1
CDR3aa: CASRTGNEQFF
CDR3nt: TGTGCCAGCAGGACAGGGAATGAGCAGTTCTTC

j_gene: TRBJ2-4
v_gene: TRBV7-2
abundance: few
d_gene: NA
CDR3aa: CASSLPTVPNIQYF
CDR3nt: TGTGCCAGCAGCTTACCGACAGTCCCAAACATTCAGTACTTC

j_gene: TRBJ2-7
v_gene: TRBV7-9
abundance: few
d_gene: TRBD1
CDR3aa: CASSLKGTAFDEQYF
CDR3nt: TGTGCCAGCAGCTTAAAGGGGACAGCCTTTGACGAGCAGTACTTC

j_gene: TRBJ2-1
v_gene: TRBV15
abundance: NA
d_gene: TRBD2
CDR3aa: CATSRDKGLVGEQFF
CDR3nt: TGTGCCACCAGCAGAGATAAGGGACTAGTGGGAGAGCAGTTCTTC

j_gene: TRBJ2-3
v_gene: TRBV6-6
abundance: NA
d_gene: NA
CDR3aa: CASSPSAATQYF
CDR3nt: TGTGCCAGCAGCCCCTCGGCGGCAACGCAGTATTTT

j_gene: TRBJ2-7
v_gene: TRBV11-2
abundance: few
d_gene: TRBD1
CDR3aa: CASSLREERGHEQYF
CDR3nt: TGTGCCAGCAGCTTGCGAGAGGAAAGGGGGCACGAGCAGTACTTC

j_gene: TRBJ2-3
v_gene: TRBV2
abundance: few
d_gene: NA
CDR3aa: CASSEASTDTQYF
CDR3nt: TGTGCCAGCAGTGAGGCCAGCACAGATACGCAGTATTTT

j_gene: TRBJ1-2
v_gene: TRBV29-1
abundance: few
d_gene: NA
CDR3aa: CSVEAQVGYGYTF
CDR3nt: TGCAGCGTTGAGGCACAGGTCGGCTATGGCTACACCTTC

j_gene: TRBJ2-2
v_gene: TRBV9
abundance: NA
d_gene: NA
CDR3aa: CASSPQDGELFF
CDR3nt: TGTGCCAGCAGCCCCCAGGACGGGGAGCTGTTTTTT

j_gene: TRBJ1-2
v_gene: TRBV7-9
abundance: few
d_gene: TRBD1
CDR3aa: CALDRTGRVAGYTF
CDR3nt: TGTGCCCTGGACAGGACGGGTCGGGTAGCCGGCTACACCTTC

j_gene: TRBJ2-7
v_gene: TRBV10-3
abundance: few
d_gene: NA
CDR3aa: CAITGRGVAEQYF
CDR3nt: TGTGCCATCACCGGACGGGGAGTAGCCGAGCAGTACTTC

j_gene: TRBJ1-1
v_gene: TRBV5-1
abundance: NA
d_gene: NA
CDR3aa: CASSLQASTEAFF
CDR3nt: TGCGCCAGCAGCTTGCAGGCCAGCACTGAAGCTTTCTTT

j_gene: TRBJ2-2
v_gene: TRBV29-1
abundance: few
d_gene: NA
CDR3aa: CSVERGRNTGELFF
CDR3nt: TGCAGCGTTGAGAGGGGGAGGAACACCGGGGAGCTGTTTTTT

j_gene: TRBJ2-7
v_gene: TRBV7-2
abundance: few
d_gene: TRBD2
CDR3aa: CASSLISSGTYEQYF
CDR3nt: TGTGCCAGCAGCTTAATTTCTAGCGGGACGTACGAGCAGTACTTC

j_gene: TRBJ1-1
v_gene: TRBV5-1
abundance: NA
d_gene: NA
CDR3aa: CASSLGRGRDTEAFF
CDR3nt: TGCGCCAGCAGCTTGGGCAGAGGGAGGGACACTGAAGCTTTCTTT

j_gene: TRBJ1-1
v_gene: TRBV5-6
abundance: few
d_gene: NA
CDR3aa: CASSSTPQEAFF
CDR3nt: TGTGCCAGCAGCTCCACCCCGCAGGAAGCTTTCTTT

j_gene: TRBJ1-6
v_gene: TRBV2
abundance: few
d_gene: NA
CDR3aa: CATRDSNSPLHF
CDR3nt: TGTGCCACCCGGGACTCGAATTCACCCCTCCACTTT

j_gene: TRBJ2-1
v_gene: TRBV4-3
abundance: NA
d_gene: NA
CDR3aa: CASSERLAASYNEQFF
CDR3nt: TGCGCCAGCTCCGAAAGACTGGCGGCCTCCTACAATGAGCAGTTCTTC

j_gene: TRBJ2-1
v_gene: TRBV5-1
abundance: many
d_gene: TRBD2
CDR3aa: CASSMSGSSYNEQFF
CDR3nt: TGCGCCAGCAGCATGAGCGGGAGCTCCTACAATGAGCAGTTCTTC

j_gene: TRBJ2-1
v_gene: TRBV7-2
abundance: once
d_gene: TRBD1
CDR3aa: CASSLVLGGADNEQFF
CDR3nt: TGTGCCAGCAGCTTAGTCCTAGGGGGCGCGGACAATGAGCAGTTCTTC

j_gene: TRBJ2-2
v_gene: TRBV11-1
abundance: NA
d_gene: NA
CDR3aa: CASSYQGFDGELFF
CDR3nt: TGTGCCAGCAGCTATCAGGGGTTTGACGGGGAGCTGTTTTTT

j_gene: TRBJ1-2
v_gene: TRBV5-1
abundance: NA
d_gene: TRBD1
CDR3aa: CASSLGQGGGGYTF
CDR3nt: TGCGCCAGCAGCTTGGGACAGGGAGGAGGCGGCTACACCTTC

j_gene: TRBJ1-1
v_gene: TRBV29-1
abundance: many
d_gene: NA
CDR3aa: CSVVPRVVTEAFF
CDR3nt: TGCAGCGTAGTACCACGAGTGGTCACTGAAGCTTTCTTT

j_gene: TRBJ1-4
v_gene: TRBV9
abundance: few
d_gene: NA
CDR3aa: CASSATINEKLFF
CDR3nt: TGTGCCAGCAGCGCGACAATTAATGAAAAACTGTTTTTT

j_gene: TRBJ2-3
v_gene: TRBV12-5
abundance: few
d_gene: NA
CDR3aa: CASGQGAVTDTQYF
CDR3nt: TGTGCTAGTGGTCAAGGGGCCGTAACAGATACGCAGTATTTT

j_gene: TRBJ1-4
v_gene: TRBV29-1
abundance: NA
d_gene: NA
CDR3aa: CSVAPGATNNEKLFF
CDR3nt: TGCAGCGTTGCCCCAGGGGCAACCAATAATGAAAAACTGTTTTTT